This TCR beta chain was profiled in a study of cytomegalovirus exposure and HLA in healthy donors. Losses at the gene ends were 1 base for V and 4 bases for J; bases not matched to a gene: 7. The CDR3 length is 15 residues. Germline lookup yields CDR1 SGHKS and CDR2 YYEKEE (reference sequence). Primers: 60 Vbeta forward and 13 Jbeta reverse. The repertoire was sequenced with immunoSEQ multiplex PCR; TCRdb's copy has only in-frame clones and lacks some. This sample yields around 170,000 clones, of which about 81% are seen a single time; about 1.6% belongs to the top ten. Sequenced: PBMCs. The origin of this receptor is a man aged 40-55 years in good health and CMV-seronegative. This chain uses TRBV5-5 with TRBJ1-1; 7 nucleotides line up with TRBD1. The CDR3 here is CASSLRLRGITEAFF. CDR3 bases: TGTGCCAGCAGCTTGCGCCTCAGGGGGATCACTGAAGCTTTCTTT.